This T cell receptor (beta chain) was retrieved from a study of lymphopenia after photon versus proton radiotherapy. Whole-study findings and limits: Post-nadir diversity loss with photons came from oligoclonal expansion, particularly CD8+ Temra cells. Proton therapy kept repertoires fairly stable, unlike photons, which gained effector/memory cells. Only patients who died were analyzed for survival; proton advantage is unproven.

V shed 1 base, J shed 0 bases, and the junction held 3 bases outside the gene matches. The CDR3 is made up of 16 amino acids. Germline CDR1 GTSNPN, CDR2 SVGIG (reference sequence). Regarding this clone: Its antigen is not known. In the same sample, other DNA sequences code for this CDR3.

Some clones are missing from TCRdb's copy, which holds only in-frame ones; the method was immunoSEQ multiplex PCR. Counted here are 65,000 to 90,000 clones, around 93% occurring once; the ten biggest clones make up over 2%. Sequences were derived from peripheral blood, sampled from a patient treated with photon-based radiotherapy. This chain uses TRBV30 with TRBJ1-3; TRBD1 matches 10 bases. The source of this sequence is a woman aged 40 to 50 with cholangiocarcinoma. CDR3 coding DNA: TGTGCCTGGAGTGGGGACAGGGGAATCTCTGGAAACACCATATATTTT. Protein product: CAWSGDRGISGNTIYF. Supplemented by reference TRBV30 and TRBJ1-3, the full variable domain reads SQTIHQWPATLVQPVGSPLSLECTVEGTSNPNLYWYRQAAGRGLQLLFYSVGIGQISSEVPQNLSASRPQDRQFILSSKKLLLSDSGFYLCAWSGDRGISGNTIYFGEGSWLTVV.